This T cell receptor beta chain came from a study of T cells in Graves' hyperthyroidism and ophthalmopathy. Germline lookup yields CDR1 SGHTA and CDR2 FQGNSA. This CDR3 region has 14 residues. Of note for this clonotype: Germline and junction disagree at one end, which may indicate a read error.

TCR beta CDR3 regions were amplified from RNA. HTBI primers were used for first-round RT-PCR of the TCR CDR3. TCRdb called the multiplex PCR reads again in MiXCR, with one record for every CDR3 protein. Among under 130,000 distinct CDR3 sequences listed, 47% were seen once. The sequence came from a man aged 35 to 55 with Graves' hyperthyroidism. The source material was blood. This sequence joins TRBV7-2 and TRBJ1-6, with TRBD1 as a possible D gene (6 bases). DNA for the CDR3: TGCGCCAGCAGCTTAGGGCAGGGGTCAACACCCCTCCACTTT. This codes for CASSLGQGSTPLHF.